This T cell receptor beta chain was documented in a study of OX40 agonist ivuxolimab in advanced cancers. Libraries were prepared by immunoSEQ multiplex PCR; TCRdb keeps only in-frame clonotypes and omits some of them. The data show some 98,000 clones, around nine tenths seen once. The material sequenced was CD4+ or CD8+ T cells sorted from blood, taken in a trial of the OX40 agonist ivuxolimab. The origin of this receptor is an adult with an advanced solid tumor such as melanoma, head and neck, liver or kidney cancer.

The CDR3 sequence: CASSLVGSYEQYF. Written as DNA, the CDR3 is TGTGCCAGCAGCTTGGTCGGCTCCTACGAGCAGTACTTC. The gene calls are TRBV5-4 and TRBJ2-7; D is ambiguous. The CDR3 runs to 13 residues. The V end lost 0 bases, the J end lost 0 bases, and 4 bases lay between the germline ends. Germline CDR1 is SGHNT and CDR2 is YYREEE (reference sequence). The complete variable domain, with remaining parts taken from reference TRBV5-4 and TRBJ2-7, reads ETGVTQSPTHLIKTRGQQVTLRCSSQSGHNTVSWYQQALGQGPQFIFQYYREEENGRGNFPPRFSGLQFPNYSSELNVNALELDDSALYLCASSLVGSYEQYFGPGTRLTVT.